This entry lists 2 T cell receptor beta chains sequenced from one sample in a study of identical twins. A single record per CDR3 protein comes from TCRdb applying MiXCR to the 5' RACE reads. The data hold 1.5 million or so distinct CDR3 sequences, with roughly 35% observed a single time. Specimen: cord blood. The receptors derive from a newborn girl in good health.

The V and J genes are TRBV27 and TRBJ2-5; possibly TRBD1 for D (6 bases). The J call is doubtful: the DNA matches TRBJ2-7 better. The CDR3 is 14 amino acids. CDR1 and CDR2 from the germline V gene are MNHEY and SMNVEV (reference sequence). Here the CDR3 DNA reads TGTGCCAGCAGTTTAGGGGGCACTATCTACGAGCAGTACTTC. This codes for CASSLGGTIYEQYF.

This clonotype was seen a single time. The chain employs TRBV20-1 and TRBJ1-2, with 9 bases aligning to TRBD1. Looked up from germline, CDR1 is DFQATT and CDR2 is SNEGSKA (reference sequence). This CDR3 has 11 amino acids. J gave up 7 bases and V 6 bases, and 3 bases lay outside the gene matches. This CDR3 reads CSAPDRGGYTF. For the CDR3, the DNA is TGCAGTGCCCCGGACAGGGGTGGCTACACCTTC.